One and the same sample provided the 23 T cell receptor beta chains below, sequenced in a study of blood T cell repertoires in COVID-19 (dated by TCRdb to between 2020 and 2021). Libraries came from the immunoSEQ multiplex PCR assay. TCRdb retrieved this table from immuneACCESS and kept in-frame rearrangements only. Not all clones are present; in checked studies, unresolved V genes account for under half, and no reason is known for the remainder. The sample profile shows 50,000 or so clones; more than 70% of them were found once. Roughly 15% of the sample rests with the top ten. The material sequenced was peripheral blood. Receptors originate from a human donor in a cohort sampled during active COVID-19.

This chain connects TRBV18 to TRBJ2-7, with TRBD1 identical over 7 bases. Trimming at V came to 6 bases and at J to 8 bases, leaving 10 bases not matched to a gene. This CDR3 has 13 amino acids. The germline V gene has CDR1 KGHSH and CDR2 LQKENI. CDR3 in amino acids: CASSSGQSKKQYF. The CDR3 DNA is TGTGCCAGCTCGTCGGGACAGTCTAAAAAGCAGTACTTC. The full variable domain, completed using reference TRBV18 and TRBJ2-7, is NAGVMQNPRHLVRRRGQEARLRCSPMKGHSHVYWYRQLPEEGLKFMVYLQKENIIDESGMPKERFSAEFPKEGPSILRIQQVVRGDSAAYFCASSSGQSKKQYFGPGTRLTVT.

The V gene is TRBV14, the J gene TRBJ2-1; D might be TRBD2 (5 bases). The CDR3 extends over 12 amino acids. Germline values: CDR1 SGHDN, CDR2 FVKESK. V dropped 0 bases and J dropped 15 bases, with 12 bases sitting between them. The CDR3 region is CASSQDSEEVFF. CDR3 DNA: TGTGCCAGCAGCCAAGATTCGGAGGAGGTGTTCTTC.

The V gene is TRBV6-4, the J gene TRBJ2-2, with a weak D call TRBD2 (5 bases). The V and J ends lost 3 bases and 3 bases respectively, with 8 bases between them. CDR3 length: 14 amino acids. CDR1 is MRHNA, CDR2 SNTAGT, per germline. The chain's CDR3 is CASSEVRDTGELFF. The CDR3 DNA follows: TGTGCCAGCAGTGAGGTGAGGGACACCGGGGAGCTGTTTTTT.

The chain carries TRBV28 and TRBJ2-7, with 9 bases fitting TRBD1. This CDR3 spans 16 amino acids. Germline V CDR1 and CDR2: MDHEN, SYDVKM. With 2 bases clipped from V and 4 bases from J, the junction kept 9 bases outside the gene matches. CDR3 in DNA: TGTGCCAGCAGTTTAGGCGGAGGACAGGGGCTTTACGAGCAGTACTTC. As protein: CASSLGGGQGLYEQYF.

The rearrangement links TRBV24-1 to TRBJ2-3; 8 nucleotides match TRBD1. The CDR3 sequence is 16 residues long. The V and J ends lost 1 base and 5 bases, in that order; junction bases with no gene match: 7. CDR1 is KGHDR, CDR2 SFDVKD, per germline. The CDR3 loop is CATSDFSGRGRDTQYF. CDR3 sequence (DNA): TGTGCCACCAGTGATTTTTCGGGCAGGGGGCGAGATACGCAGTATTTT.

The chain joins TRBV27 to TRBJ1-6; 11 nucleotides line up with TRBD1. The V gene's germline CDR1 is MNHEY and CDR2 SMNVEV (reference sequence). CDR3 length: 17 residues. The trim removed 3 bases at V and 7 bases at J, leaving 8 bases unmatched. The DNA of the CDR3 is TGTGCCAGCAGTTTTCGGACAGGGGGCGCGGTGAATTCACCCCTCCACTTT. This encodes CASSFRTGGAVNSPLHF.

The gene calls are TRBV2 and TRBJ2-5, with D possibly TRBD1 on 5 matching bases. V gave up 11 bases and J gave up 0 bases, with 13 bases separating them. This CDR3 region has 13 residues. Germline CDR1 and CDR2: SNHLY and FYNNEI. The CDR3 reads CASFGHNQETQYF. Here the CDR3 DNA reads TGTGCCTCCTTTGGACACAACCAAGAGACCCAGTACTTC.

Only one count was recorded for this clone. The chain uses TRBV19 and TRBJ1-2, with 8 bases identical to TRBD1. The V gene end was trimmed by 0 bases and the J gene end by 8 bases; junction bases not matched to a gene: 2. The CDR3 sequence is 13 residues long. Looked up from germline, CDR1 is LNHDA and CDR2 is SQIVND (reference sequence). The CDR3 DNA sequence: TGTGCCAGTAGTATAGATGGGACAGGCGGCTACACCTTC. Amino acids: CASSIDGTGGYTF.

This chain connects TRBV2 to TRBJ1-2, with D tentatively TRBD1 (5 bases). The CDR3 spans 12 residues. Germline-derived CDR1 and CDR2 are SNHLY and FYNNEI. The V end was cut by 2 bases, the J end by 8 bases, with 9 bases between. Here the CDR3 reads CASSEQGRGYTF. DNA for the CDR3: TGTGCCAGCAGTGAACAGGGCCGCGGCTACACCTTC. The whole variable domain, filled in from reference TRBV2 and TRBJ1-2, reads EPEVTQTPSHQVTQMGQEVILRCVPISNHLYFYWYRQILGQKVEFLVSFYNNEISEKSEIFDDQFSVERPDGSNFTLKIRSTKLEDSAMYFCASSEQGRGYTFGSGTRLTVV.

CDR3 in amino acids: CASSLLGTRRNEQFF. CDR3 in DNA: TGCGCCAGCAGCCTCCTTGGGACTAGAAGAAATGAGCAGTTCTTC. The V call is TRBV4-1, the J call TRBJ2-1; 8 nucleotides line up with TRBD2. V lost 4 bases, J lost 7 bases, and 9 bases stayed unmatched. CDR1 is MGHRA, CDR2 YSYEKL, per germline. CDR3 length: 15 amino acids.

The CDR3 spells CATSANSRGYTF. CDR3 in DNA: TGTGCCACCAGTGCCAACTCCCGAGGCTACACCTTC. V gene TRBV24-1 combines with J gene TRBJ1-2; D ambiguous. The V end was cut by 5 bases, the J end by 8 bases, with 11 bases between. In germline, CDR1 is KGHDR, CDR2 SFDVKD. This CDR3 spans 12 amino acids.

The rearrangement links TRBV7-9 to TRBJ2-1, with no clear D. The CDR3 spans 12 residues. Trimming stripped 2 bases from V and 7 bases from J, with 6 bases between. The germline gives CDR1 SEHNR, CDR2 FQNEAQ (reference sequence). Here the CDR3 DNA reads TGTGCCAGCAGCTTATTTCAGAATGAGCAGTTCTTC. Translated: CASSLFQNEQFF.

This rearrangement joins TRBV19 to TRBJ2-6; 8 nucleotides match TRBD2. Germline CDR1 reads LNHDA; CDR2 reads SQIVND (reference sequence). This CDR3 has 19 amino acids. V was clipped by 1 base and J by 4 bases; unmatched bases: 12. CDR3 bases: TGTGCCAGTAGTATAGCCCTACTAGCGGACCGAGCAGGGGCCAACGTCCTGACTTTC. This codes for CASSIALLADRAGANVLTF.

This sequence joins TRBV5-1 and TRBJ2-2, with TRBD1 as a possible D gene (5 bases). CDR3 size: 14 residues. The V gene lost 4 bases and the J gene lost 2 bases, with 9 bases spanning the gap. Germline lookup yields CDR1 SGHRS and CDR2 YFSETQ. CDR3 amino acids: CASSLRVNTGELFF. CDR3 sequence (DNA): TGCGCCAGCAGCCTCAGGGTCAACACCGGGGAGCTGTTTTTT.

The chain recombines TRBV10-3 with TRBJ2-7, with D perhaps TRBD2 (5 bases). Germline CDR1 ENHRY, CDR2 SYGVKD. V lost 6 bases and J lost 7, with 7 bases in between. The CDR3 is 10 amino acids. The CDR3 sequence is CAIREREQYF. The CDR3 coding sequence is TGTGCCATCAGGGAGCGGGAGCAGTACTTC.

J is TRBJ1-5 and V is TRBV5-1, with 7 positions matching TRBD1. The V and J ends lost 4 bases and 4 bases, in that order; junction bases with no gene match: 8. Germline V CDR1 and CDR2: SGHRS, YFSETQ. This CDR3 region has 15 residues. CDR3 loop: CASSVQGDPNQPQHF. The CDR3 region has the DNA TGCGCCAGCAGCGTCCAGGGGGATCCTAATCAGCCCCAGCATTTT.

The chain couples TRBV11-3 to TRBJ2-7, with TRBD2 identical over 12 bases. Trimming cost V 11 bases and J 4 bases; bases outside gene matches: 3. The germline CDR1 and CDR2 sequences are SGHNT and YENEEA. The CDR3 consists of 12 residues. Here the CDR3 DNA reads TGTGCCCGACTAGCGGGAGTTTACGAGCAGTACTTC. Translating it yields CARLAGVYEQYF.

The V gene is TRBV6-5, the J gene TRBJ1-5; D possibly corresponds to TRBD1 (6 bases). V lost 6 bases to trimming and J lost 2 bases, with 14 bases between them. This CDR3 contains 15 residues. The germline V gene encodes CDR1 MNHEY and CDR2 SVGAGI. The DNA of the CDR3 is TGTGCCAGCAGGGTTACAGGGCCTGGCAATCAGCCCCAGCATTTT. Translating gives CASRVTGPGNQPQHF.

The chain combines TRBV18 with TRBJ2-5; TRBD2 is a possible D gene (6 bases). Germline loops: CDR1 KGHSH, CDR2 LQKENI. This CDR3 spans 13 amino acids. The ends were cut back, 8 bases at V and 0 bases at J, with 10 bases in the middle. CDR3 nucleotide sequence: TGTGCCAGCACCGGGGACTACCAAGAGACCCAGTACTTC. Translating gives CASTGDYQETQYF.

This clone was detected a few times. The chain links TRBV7-6 to TRBJ2-7; 9 bases line up with TRBD2. J lost 2 bases, V lost 5 bases, and 1 base had no gene match. The CDR3 is made up of 13 amino acids. Germline CDR1 SGHVS, CDR2 FNYEAQ. The CDR3 DNA sequence: TGTGCCAGCAGCCCTAGCGGGACCTACGAGCAGTACTTC. It codes for CASSPSGTYEQYF.

The genes are TRBV7-2 and TRBJ2-7; D may be TRBD1 (5 bases). The CDR3 loop spans 14 amino acids. Deletions cut 0 bases from V and 5 bases from J, with 11 bases between. Germline CDR1 and CDR2: SGHTA and FQGNSA. The DNA of the CDR3 is TGTGCCAGCAGCTTAGCAGGGGCGCGGAACGAGCAGTACTTC. It is translated as CASSLAGARNEQYF.

This clone was seen more than once but under ten times. The chain joins TRBV4-1 to TRBJ2-2; TRBD2 aligns across 8 bases. Germline V gives CDR1 MGHRA, CDR2 YSYEKL. The CDR3 covers 18 residues. With V trimmed by 4 bases and J by 6 bases, 16 bases remained unmatched. CDR3 sequence reads: CASSPHPARGGLPGELFF. In DNA, the CDR3 is TGCGCCAGCAGCCCGCATCCAGCCCGGGGGGGGCTTCCCGGGGAGCTGTTTTTT.

J is TRBJ2-5 and V is TRBV18; D is perhaps TRBD1 (6 bases). The CDR3 has 12 residues. The germline V gene has CDR1 KGHSH and CDR2 LQKENI. Trimming removed 6 bases at V and 5 bases at J, with 10 bases between. The CDR3 is CASSGTFETQYF. In DNA form, the CDR3 reads TGTGCCAGCTCTGGGACATTCGAGACCCAGTACTTC.